These 15 T cell receptor beta chains came from one sample sequenced in a study of T cells in Graves' hyperthyroidism and ophthalmopathy. Authors of the study amplified TCR beta CDR3 regions from RNA transcripts. The TCR CDR3 first-round RT-PCR relied on the HTBI primer set. TCRdb reanalysed the multiplex PCR reads using MiXCR and keeps one entry per CDR3 protein. The repertoire includes around 580,000 distinct CDR3 sequences, approximately 15% of them detected once, and about 20% sits in the top ten. The specimen sequenced was blood. The receptor source for this set is a woman aged 18-35 years with Graves' hyperthyroidism.

This clonotype was seen a handful of times. The gene calls are TRBV29-1 and TRBJ2-5; D unclear. V gave up 1 base and J gave up 4 bases, with 13 bases separating them. The CDR3 spans 14 residues. Germline loops: CDR1 SQVTM, CDR2 ANQGSEA. The DNA of the CDR3 is TGCAGCGTTGAAGTGCTGTCCTCCCTAGAGACCCAGTACTTC. This translates into CSVEVLSSLETQYF.

In this sample, this clonotype turned up many times. The rearrangement links TRBV6-1 to TRBJ1-2; no clear D. Germline values: CDR1 MNHNS, CDR2 SASEGT. V was pared by 6 bases and J by 3 bases, with 17 bases between. This CDR3 comprises 15 residues. The CDR3 coding sequence is TGTGCCAGCAGAGAGTATGACACCGATTACTATGGCTACACCTTC. Amino acid sequence: CASREYDTDYYGYTF.

This clonotype was observed at least ten times. The rearrangement uses TRBV10-3 and TRBJ1-2; D ambiguous. CDR1 and CDR2 (germline): ENHRY, SYGVKD. The CDR3 spans 16 residues. Trimming cost V 3 bases and J 0 bases, with 14 bases left between them. The DNA for the CDR3 is TGTGCCATCAGTGAAGGATTGGGGAGAGCTAACTATGGCTACACCTTC. Protein sequence: CAISEGLGRANYGYTF.

In its sample, this clonotype was seen a few times. It is likely a read error, because the conserved phenylalanine at the end of the CDR3 is missing. This chain links TRBV5-1 with TRBJ1-1, with TRBD1 matching 8 bases. The germline CDR1 and CDR2 sequences are SGHRS and YFSETQ. With 3 bases clipped from V and 4 bases from J, the junction kept 8 bases outside the gene matches. CDR3 size: 15 residues. Here the CDR3 reads CASSWGGTGGTEAFL. The CDR3 region has the DNA TGCGCCAGCAGCTGGGGGGGCACAGGGGGCACTGAAGCTTTCCTT.

The sample holds a few counts of this clonotype. The chain couples TRBV5-6 to TRBJ2-7; D perhaps matches TRBD1 (5 bases). Looked up from germline, CDR1 is SGHDT and CDR2 is YYEEEE. The CDR3 is 15 residues long. V lost 4 bases and J 3 bases, leaving 17 bases between the germline ends. CDR3 bases: TGTGCCAGCAGCCCTACCGGCAGGGATGACTACGAGCAGTACTTC. Translating gives CASSPTGRDDYEQYF.

Notes on this clonotype: Germline is not matched at one junction end, which may reflect a read error. This chain uses TRBV7-9 with TRBJ2-1; 8 bases line up with TRBD1. CDR3 size: 15 residues. The germline V gene has CDR1 SEHNR and CDR2 FQNEAQ (reference sequence). This CDR3 reads CASSFPGGRDKEQFF. The DNA of the CDR3 is TGTGCCAGCAGCTTTCCAGGGGGCAGGGACAAGGAGCAGTTCTTC.

As to this clonotype: Since a much larger clone is just one base distant, this may be a read error. The chain has TRBV20-1 and TRBJ2-1; no clear D. CDR1 is DFQATT and CDR2 is SNEGSKA in the germline V gene (reference sequence). The CDR3 loop spans 14 amino acids. The CDR3 protein is CSARSLSSYSEQFF. The CDR3 coding sequence is TGCAGTGCCCGTTCGTTGTCCTCCTACAGTGAGCAGTTCTTC.

At least ten counts were recorded for this clonotype. The chain has TRBV6-1 and TRBJ1-2, with 8 bases aligning to TRBD1. The V gene's germline CDR1 is MNHNS and CDR2 SASEGT. Trimming cost V 6 bases and J 4 bases; bases outside gene matches: 7. The CDR3 spans 14 residues. CDR3 protein: CASSSTDRVYGYTF. CDR3 bases: TGTGCCAGCAGCTCCACGGACAGGGTCTATGGCTACACCTTC.

The sample holds many counts of this clonotype. The chain joins TRBV11-3 to TRBJ2-2; D remains ambiguous. Germline V gene sequence: CDR1 SGHNT, CDR2 YENEEA. Between the trimmed V and J ends, which lost 5 bases and 0 bases, there was a span of 10 bases. CDR3 length equals 15 residues. The CDR3 region is CASSKVSSNTGELFF. The CDR3 nucleotides are TGTGCCAGCAGCAAGGTTTCCTCGAACACCGGGGAGCTGTTTTTT.

V and J are TRBV27 and TRBJ1-2, with 9 bases identical to TRBD1. CDR3 size: 15 residues. The germline V gene encodes CDR1 MNHEY and CDR2 SMNVEV (reference sequence). V was clipped by 0 bases and J by 8 bases; unmatched bases: 7. Here the CDR3 DNA reads TGTGCCAGCAGTTTATCACCGGGACAGGGTTGGGGCTACACCTTC. Translated, it gives CASSLSPGQGWGYTF.

In this sample, this clonotype turned up many times. The chain is built from TRBV29-1 and TRBJ2-7, with 9 nucleotides matching TRBD1. The V segment lost 7 bases and the J segment 3 bases; nucleotides outside the gene matches: 7. The germline gives CDR1 SQVTM, CDR2 ANQGSEA. The length of the CDR3 is 13 residues. The DNA of the CDR3 is TGCAGCGCCCAACCGGGACAGGGCTACGAGCAGTACTTC. Its protein is CSAQPGQGYEQYF.

This clonotype occurred many times. The rearrangement links TRBV6-1 to TRBJ1-2, with a weak D call TRBD1 (5 bases). The CDR3 is 12 amino acids. Germline V gene lookup returns CDR1 MNHNS and CDR2 SASEGT. Deletions cut 4 bases from V and 4 bases from J, with 7 bases between. The CDR3 sequence is CASSVGGYGYTF. The CDR3 DNA sequence: TGTGCCAGCAGTGTCGGGGGCTATGGCTACACCTTC.

As to this clonotype: With a much larger clone just one base away, this may be a read error. The chain couples TRBV9 to TRBJ2-7; weak D call: TRBD2 (5 bases). Trimming shortened V by 4 bases and J by 7 bases, and 18 bases separated the two germline ends. The length of the CDR3 is 14 residues. Looked up from germline, CDR1 is SGDLS and CDR2 is YYNGEE. This CDR3 reads CASSPQPGYNEQYF. CDR3 nucleotide sequence: TGTGCCAGCAGCCCCCAACCGGGGTACAATGAGCAGTACTTC.

In its sample, this clonotype was seen many times. This sequence joins TRBV7-8 and TRBJ2-1; TRBD2 matches 9 bases. Trimming took 5 bases from V and 2 from J; bases not matched to a gene: 4. The CDR3 loop spans 15 amino acids. Germline CDR1 is SGHVS and CDR2 is FQNEAQ. The CDR3 DNA sequence: TGTGCCAGCAGCGGCGGGGGGGGTGCCTACAATGAGCAGTTCTTC. It codes for CASSGGGGAYNEQFF. The full variable domain, in which reference TRBV7-8 and TRBJ2-1 provide the parts outside the CDR3, is GAGVSQSPRYKVAKRGQDVALRCDPISGHVSLFWYQQALGQGPEFLTYFQNEAQLDKSGLPSDRFFAERPEGSVSTLKIQRTQQEDSAVYLCASSGGGGAYNEQFFGPGTRLTVL.

This clonotype was detected many times. The gene calls are TRBV10-2 and TRBJ1-2; 10 bases are a match to TRBD1. Germline trimming cut 0 bases from V and 2 bases from J; bases unmatched to any gene: 6. This CDR3 spans 17 amino acids. Germline V gene data show CDR1 as WSHSY and CDR2 as SAAADI. CDR3 sequence reads: CASSESGQGTINYGYTF. The CDR3 DNA follows: TGCGCCAGCAGTGAGTCGGGACAGGGGACCATAAACTATGGCTACACCTTC.